This T cell receptor beta chain was profiled in a study of blood T cell repertoires in COVID-19. Study as a whole: The origin of the acute and convalescent COVID-19 samples was the United States, Italy and Spain. Sample material is recorded as cDNA or gDNA derived from T cells, B-cell-depleted T cells, or PBMCs.

Per the germline V gene, CDR1 is SGHVS and CDR2 is FQNEAQ. V was shortened by 5 bases and J by 10 bases, with 14 bases between the two germline ends. The CDR3 spans 12 residues. Original data processing: Nucleated cell counts were estimated from reference gene primer amplification. The data were produced by immunoSEQ multiplex PCR, yet TCRdb's version contains in-frame clones alone and is incomplete. V and J calls and clone size are copied from that table; D and trimming were computed from the DNA. Of about 210,000 clones listed, around 91% are singletons. The chain links TRBV7-8 to TRBJ1-1; a weak D match, TRBD1 (5 bases). The receptor's source is a woman aged 40 to 50 with acute or convalescent COVID-19. Sequencing input: peripheral blood. For the CDR3, the DNA is TGTGCCAGCAGCCTGTCAGCGGGGGGAGCTTTCTTT. Its protein product is CASSLSAGGAFF.